One and the same sample provided the 29 T cell receptor beta chains below, sequenced in a study of spatial heterogeneity in lung cancer (dated by TCRdb to about 2019). What the research found in general, with its limitations: The number of expanded intratumoral alpha and beta TCRs correlated with the tumor nonsynonymous mutation count.

These receptors' targets are unknown. Library creation used 5' RACE. Data came from a NextSeq 500. TCRdb's own reprocessing of the public reads used fastp at Q25 and MiXCR and kept productive beta chains. Under each unique CDR3 protein, matching rows form one entry showing the most common genes and DNA. The sample data list approximately 3,000 distinct CDR3 sequences, and just under 6.5% of these were observed just once. Of the sample, 9.2% is held by the ten largest clones. The time point label for this specimen denotes: sample taken at primary tumor resection. Sequencing was performed on lung tumor tissue, taken at surgery. These receptors were collected from a male donor with early-stage non-small cell lung cancer.

For this clonotype: It may be a read error: a sequence one base away is much more abundant. The chain employs TRBV7-9 and TRBJ2-5; D may be TRBD2 (5 bases). The CDR3 consists of 16 residues. Germline CDR1 and CDR2: SEHNR and FQNEAQ (reference sequence). CDR3 sequence reads: CVSSLVAGATQETQYF. The CDR3 nucleotides read TGTGTCAGCAGCTTAGTTGCGGGTGCAACCCAAGAGACCCAGTACTTC.

This clonotype was observed a handful of times. V and J are TRBV12-3 or TRBV12-4 and TRBJ1-2, with D tentatively TRBD1 (6 bases). The CDR3 length is 16 residues. V gave up 6 bases and J gave up 4 bases, with 21 bases separating them. CDR3: CASSLSPPTGPYGYTF. CDR3 nucleotide sequence: TGTGCCAGCAGCCTTTCCCCTCCGACAGGACCCTATGGCTACACCTTC.

In its sample, this clonotype is medium-sized. J is TRBJ1-2 and V is TRBV2; a weak D match, TRBD1 (6 bases). The germline V and J ends were trimmed by 6 bases and 1 base, with 15 bases remaining between them. The CDR3 is 15 residues long. The germline gives CDR1 SNHLY, CDR2 FYNNEI. CDR3 protein: CASSQTTGVNYGYTF. The CDR3 DNA is TGTGCCAGCAGCCAAACGACAGGAGTTAACTATGGCTACACCTTC.

This clonotype was picked up a small number of times. This rearrangement joins TRBV19 to TRBJ2-5, with D unclear. The V and J ends lost 5 bases and 2 bases respectively, with 9 bases between them. This CDR3 is 13 amino acids long. CDR1 is LNHDA and CDR2 is SQIVND in the germline V gene (reference sequence). The CDR3 bases are TGTGCCAGTAGTTCCGCGCTTCAAGAGACCCAGTACTTC. Residues: CASSSALQETQYF.

The J gene is TRBJ2-5, the V gene TRBV18; 8 bases map to TRBD1. Germline values: CDR1 KGHSH, CDR2 LQKENI. The ends lost 5 bases at V and 3 bases at J; junction bases unmatched: 8. The CDR3 sequence is 15 residues long. CDR3 region: CASSAVTGGKETQYF. The CDR3 coding sequence is TGTGCCAGCTCAGCTGTTACAGGGGGTAAAGAGACCCAGTACTTC.

The chain carries TRBV20-1 and TRBJ1-5; D is perhaps TRBD1 (5 bases). The germline V gene encodes CDR1 DFQATT and CDR2 SNEGSKA (reference sequence). V was cut by 3 bases and J by 0 bases, with 12 bases left in between. This CDR3 is built from 15 residues. CDR3 bases: TGCAGTGCTAGCCGACAGCTAAATAGCAATCAGCCCCAGCATTTT. This codes for CSASRQLNSNQPQHF.

This clonotype is medium-sized in the sample. The V call is TRBV5-6, the J call TRBJ1-1; D not resolved. V lost 2 bases and J 1 base, leaving 6 bases between the germline ends. Germline-derived CDR1 and CDR2 are SGHDT and YYEEEE. The length of the CDR3 is 13 residues. CDR3 DNA sequence: TGTGCCAGCAGCTTAAGAAGGAACACTGAAGCTTTCTTT. It yields the protein CASSLRRNTEAFF.

By share, this clonotype counts as medium-sized. The chain employs TRBV4-2 and TRBJ1-2; 8 nucleotides align to TRBD1. Germline CDR1 reads LGHNA; CDR2 reads YNFKEQ. With 1 base clipped from V and 5 bases from J, the junction kept 6 bases outside the gene matches. This CDR3 spans 15 amino acids. As DNA, the CDR3 is TGTGCCAGCAGCCAAGGCCAGGGGGCGGGATATGGCTACACCTTC. Translated, it gives CASSQGQGAGYGYTF.

Relative to its sample, this clonotype is medium-sized. This chain uses TRBV20-1 with TRBJ1-1, with unresolved D. Germline lookup yields CDR1 DFQATT and CDR2 SNEGSKA (reference sequence). This CDR3 spans 13 amino acids. The CDR3 sequence: CSAPTGRETEAFF. The CDR3 nucleotides are TGCTCGGCCCCGACCGGCCGGGAGACTGAAGCTTTCTTT.

By sample fraction, this clonotype is medium-sized (0.01 to 0.1%). The genes are TRBV12-3 or TRBV12-4 and TRBJ2-1; 7 bases align to TRBD1. Germline trimming cut 6 bases from V and 5 bases from J; bases unmatched to any gene: 4. CDR3 length: 13 amino acids. CDR3 sequence: CASSDRAHNEQFF. The CDR3 bases are TGTGCCAGCAGCGACAGGGCGCACAATGAGCAGTTCTTC.

This clonotype is labeled medium-sized (0.01 to 0.1%). The chain carries TRBV7-9 and TRBJ2-6; D ambiguous. There are 19 residues in the CDR3. V was cut by 4 bases and J by 0 bases, with 19 bases left in between. CDR1 SEHNR and CDR2 FQNEAQ come from the germline V gene (reference sequence). CDR3 nucleotide sequence: TGTGCCAGCAGCTGCCTACCCGGGTCCTATTGCTCTGGGGCCAACGTCCTGACTTTC. Translation: CASSCLPGSYCSGANVLTF. The full variable domain, in which reference TRBV7-9 and TRBJ2-6 provide the parts outside the CDR3, is DTGVSQNPRHKITKRGQNVTFRCDPISEHNRLYWYRQTLGQGPEFLTYFQNEAQLEKSRLLSDRFSAERPKGSFSTLEIQRTEQGDSAMYLCASSCLPGSYCSGANVLTFGAGSRLTVL.

This clonotype is medium-sized in the sample. This chain links TRBV2 with TRBJ2-7; the D is unclear. CDR3 length equals 12 residues. Trimming removed 7 bases at V and 2 bases at J, with 9 bases between. The V gene's germline CDR1 is SNHLY and CDR2 FYNNEI. The CDR3: CASMEYPYEQYF. The CDR3 DNA follows: TGTGCCAGCATGGAATACCCCTACGAGCAGTACTTC.

By proportion, this clonotype is medium-sized. The chain uses TRBV4-3 and TRBJ2-1; a possible D gene is TRBD1 (5 bases). There are 16 residues in the CDR3. Between the trimmed V and J ends, which lost 0 bases and 4 bases, there was a span of 13 bases. Germline loops: CDR1 LGHNA, CDR2 YSLEER. CDR3 sequence: CASSQDMSQGYNEQFF. As DNA, the CDR3 is TGCGCCAGCAGCCAAGATATGAGTCAGGGATACAATGAGCAGTTCTTC.

This clonotype ranks as medium-sized. The rearrangement uses TRBV28 and TRBJ2-5; D perhaps matches TRBD2 (5 bases). Germline CDR1 is MDHEN and CDR2 is SYDVKM. CDR3 size: 13 residues. Trimming cost V 5 bases and J 5 bases, with 12 bases left between them. The CDR3 loop reads CASSPRRRETQYF. Written as DNA, the CDR3 is TGTGCCAGCAGTCCAAGAAGGAGGGAGACCCAGTACTTC.

This clonotype was counted ten times or more. The chain combines TRBV10-3 with TRBJ2-5; possibly TRBD1 or TRBD2 for D (6 bases each). Germline V gene data show CDR1 as ENHRY and CDR2 as SYGVKD. The ends were cut back, 7 bases at V and 2 bases at J, with 11 bases in the middle. This CDR3 has 13 amino acids. The CDR3: CAIKGGQQETQYF. The CDR3 nucleotides read TGTGCCATCAAGGGAGGACAGCAAGAGACCCAGTACTTC.

This clonotype qualifies as medium-sized. The V and J genes are TRBV12-3 or TRBV12-4 and TRBJ2-1; either TRBD1 or TRBD2 may fit D (5 bases each). Trimming took off 1 base at V and 7 bases at J, with 14 bases between the two ends. The CDR3 is 15 residues long. The CDR3 DNA follows: TGTGCCAGCAGTTTAGGAGGGGCCGTCATAAATGAGCAGTTCTTC. It is translated as CASSLGGAVINEQFF.

Judged by abundance, this clonotype is medium-sized. This sequence joins TRBV3-1 and TRBJ2-3; 9 positions agree with TRBD2. V lost 1 base to trimming and J lost 1 base; unmatched junction nucleotides: 6. CDR3 size: 17 residues. Germline CDR1 is LGHDT and CDR2 is YNNKEL (reference sequence). The CDR3 spells CASSQGGSSGGTDTQYF. Written as DNA, the CDR3 is TGTGCCAGCAGCCAAGGGGGATCTAGCGGGGGCACAGATACGCAGTATTTT.

This clonotype is medium-sized (0.01 to 0.1%). The J gene is TRBJ2-1, the V gene TRBV20-1, with 9 nucleotides matching TRBD2. The length of the CDR3 is 13 residues. Germline V gene lookup returns CDR1 DFQATT and CDR2 SNEGSKA (reference sequence). V trimming: 3 bases; J trimming: 7 bases; junction bases outside the gene matches: 4. Here the CDR3 DNA reads TGCAGTGCTAGGCGGGGGGGCGTGAATGAGCAGTTCTTC. Its translation: CSARRGGVNEQFF.

By sample share, this clonotype is medium-sized (0.01 to 0.1%). The CDR3, as DNA: TGTGCCAGCAGTCGTAGCGCGCTAAGCTCCTACGAGCAGTACTTC. Protein sequence: CASSRSALSSYEQYF. The chain carries TRBV6-5 and TRBJ2-7; D perhaps matches TRBD2 (5 bases). Trimming stripped 5 bases from V and 0 bases from J, with 14 bases between. Germline V gives CDR1 MNHEY, CDR2 SVGAGI. This CDR3 has 15 amino acids.

This clonotype is judged medium-sized. The rearrangement joins TRBV6-6 to TRBJ1-2, with TRBD1 matching 8 bases. After removal of 2 bases from V and 7 bases from J, the junction contained 12 bases not matched to a gene. Germline CDR1 is MNHNY and CDR2 is SVGAGI (reference sequence). This CDR3 has 16 residues. The CDR3 is CASSYKQGGPGSGYTF. The CDR3 DNA sequence: TGTGCCAGCAGTTACAAACAGGGGGGACCTGGAAGTGGCTACACCTTC.

This clonotype was seen a single time. A much larger clone lies one base from this, so it may be a read error. The chain is built from TRBV5-5 and TRBJ1-5; D not certain. Germline lookup yields CDR1 SGHKS and CDR2 YYEKEE (reference sequence). The CDR3 contains 16 residues. The CDR3 protein is CASSLKPTDFNQLQHF. In DNA, the CDR3 is TGTGCCAGCAGCTTAAAACCAACCGACTTCAATCAGCTCCAGCATTTT.

This clonotype is medium-sized (0.01 to 0.1%). This chain uses TRBV2 with TRBJ1-1, with D uncertain. Germline V gene sequence: CDR1 SNHLY, CDR2 FYNNEI. The CDR3 totals 12 residues. Trimming took 6 bases from V and 1 from J, leaving 6 bases between them. The CDR3 DNA reads as TGTGCCAGCAGCCGGCGGAACACTGAAGCTTTCTTT. Its translation: CASSRRNTEAFF. Full variable domain (rest looked up from reference TRBV2 and TRBJ1-1): EPEVTQTPSHQVTQMGQEVILRCVPISNHLYFYWYRQILGQKVEFLVSFYNNEISEKSEIFDDQFSVERPDGSNFTLKIRSTKLEDSAMYFCASSRRNTEAFFGQGTRLTVV.

This clonotype rates as medium-sized (0.01 to 0.1%). This chain connects TRBV7-8 to TRBJ2-3; weak D call: TRBD2 (6 bases). The CDR3 runs to 16 residues. CDR1 and CDR2 from the germline V gene are SGHVS and FQNEAQ. Trimming took off 5 bases at V and 4 bases at J, with 19 bases between the two ends. The CDR3: CASSPTGLPPADTQYF. CDR3 coding DNA: TGTGCCAGCAGCCCAACCGGACTACCACCGGCAGATACGCAGTATTTT.

This clonotype was observed many times. The V gene is TRBV29-1, the J gene TRBJ2-7; 7 nucleotides align to TRBD1. There are 14 residues in the CDR3. V lost 4 bases to trimming and J lost 3 bases; unmatched junction nucleotides: 9. Germline-derived CDR1 and CDR2 are SQVTM and ANQGSEA. CDR3 protein: CSVVTAAGGYEQYF. In nucleotides, the CDR3 is TGCAGCGTTGTAACCGCGGCAGGGGGCTACGAGCAGTACTTC.

In its sample, this clonotype ranks as medium-sized. The chain links TRBV6-2 or TRBV6-3 to TRBJ1-5; perhaps TRBD1 as D (5 bases). CDR1 is MNHEY, CDR2 SVGEGT, per germline. CDR3 length equals 13 residues. Deletions cut 6 bases from V and 6 bases from J, with 12 bases between. The CDR3 nucleotides read TGTGCCAGCAGGGGGCCGGGGGGTCAGCCCCAGCATTTT. Its translation: CASRGPGGQPQHF.

Sample share makes this clonotype medium-sized. The chain employs TRBV7-2 and TRBJ1-2; 9 nucleotides match TRBD1. The V segment lost 0 bases and the J segment 3 bases; nucleotides outside the gene matches: 2. The CDR3 contains 15 residues. From germline, CDR1 is SGHTA and CDR2 FQGNSA. The CDR3 DNA is TGTGCCAGCAGCTTAGCGGACAGGGGATACTATGGCTACACCTTC. It is translated as CASSLADRGYYGYTF.

Judged by abundance, this clonotype is medium-sized (0.01 to 0.1%). The rearrangement links TRBV18 to TRBJ2-7, with D possibly TRBD1 on 6 matching bases. Trimming cost V 2 bases and J 2 bases, with 10 bases left between them. Germline values: CDR1 KGHSH, CDR2 LQKENI. This CDR3 has 14 amino acids. Written as DNA, the CDR3 is TGTGCCAGCTCACCAGGGGGCAGGGCCTACGAGCAGTACTTC. This gives the protein CASSPGGRAYEQYF.

By frequency in the sample, this clonotype is medium-sized. This chain links TRBV5-1 with TRBJ2-7, with 9 bases matching TRBD1. The CDR3 loop spans 14 amino acids. The trim removed 4 bases at V and 3 bases at J, leaving 5 bases unmatched. Germline-derived CDR1 and CDR2 are SGHRS and YFSETQ. CDR3 in amino acids: CASSTGTGHYEQYF. The CDR3 DNA sequence: TGCGCCAGCAGCACGGGGACAGGGCACTACGAGCAGTACTTC.

This clonotype counts as medium-sized. The rearrangement uses TRBV5-5 and TRBJ2-3, with 7 bases identical to TRBD2. The length of the CDR3 is 16 residues. Germline V gives CDR1 SGHKS, CDR2 YYEKEE (reference sequence). V lost 4 bases, J lost 2 bases, and 10 bases stayed unmatched. The CDR3 sequence: CASSPEWGGSTDTQYF. The CDR3, as DNA: TGTGCCAGCAGCCCGGAGTGGGGGGGGTCCACAGATACGCAGTATTTT.